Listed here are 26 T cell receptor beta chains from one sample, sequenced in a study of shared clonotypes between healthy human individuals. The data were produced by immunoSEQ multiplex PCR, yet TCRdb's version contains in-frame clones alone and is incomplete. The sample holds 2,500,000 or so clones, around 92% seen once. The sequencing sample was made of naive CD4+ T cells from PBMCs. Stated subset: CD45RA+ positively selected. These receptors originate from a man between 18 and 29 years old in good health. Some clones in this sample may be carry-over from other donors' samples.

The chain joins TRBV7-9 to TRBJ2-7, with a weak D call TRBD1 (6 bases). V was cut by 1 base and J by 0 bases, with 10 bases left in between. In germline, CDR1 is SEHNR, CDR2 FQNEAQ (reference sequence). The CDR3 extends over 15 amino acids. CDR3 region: CASSLGVDSSYEQYF. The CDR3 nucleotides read TGTGCCAGCAGCTTAGGGGTGGACAGCTCCTACGAGCAGTACTTC.

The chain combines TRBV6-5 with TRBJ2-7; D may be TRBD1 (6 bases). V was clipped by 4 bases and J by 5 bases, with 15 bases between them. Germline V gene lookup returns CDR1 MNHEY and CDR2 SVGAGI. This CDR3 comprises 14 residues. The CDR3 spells CASSSAGVVDEQYF. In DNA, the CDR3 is TGTGCCAGCAGTTCGGCAGGGGTTGTTGACGAGCAGTACTTC.

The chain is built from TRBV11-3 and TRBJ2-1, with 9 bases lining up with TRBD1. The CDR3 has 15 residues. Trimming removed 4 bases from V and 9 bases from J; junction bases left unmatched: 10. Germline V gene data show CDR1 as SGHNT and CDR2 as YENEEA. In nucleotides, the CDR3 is TGTGCCAGCAGCTCCGGGACAGGGCGGGTTTCTGAGCAGTTCTTC. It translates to CASSSGTGRVSEQFF.

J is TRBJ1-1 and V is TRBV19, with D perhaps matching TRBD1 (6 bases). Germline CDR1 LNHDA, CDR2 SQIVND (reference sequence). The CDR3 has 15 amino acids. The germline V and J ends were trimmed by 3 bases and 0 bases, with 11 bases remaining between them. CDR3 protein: CASSMDRILNTEAFF. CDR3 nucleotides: TGTGCCAGTAGTATGGACAGAATACTGAACACTGAAGCTTTCTTT.

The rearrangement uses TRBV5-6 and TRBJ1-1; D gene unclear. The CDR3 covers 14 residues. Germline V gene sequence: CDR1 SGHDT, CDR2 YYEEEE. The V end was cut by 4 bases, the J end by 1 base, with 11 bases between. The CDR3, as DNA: TGTGCCAGCAGCCCCCGGTCGGGGAACACTGAAGCTTTCTTT. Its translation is CASSPRSGNTEAFF.

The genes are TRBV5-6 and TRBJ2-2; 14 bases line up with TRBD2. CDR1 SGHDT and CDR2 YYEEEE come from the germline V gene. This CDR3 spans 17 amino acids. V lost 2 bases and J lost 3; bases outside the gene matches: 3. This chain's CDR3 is CASSLRLAGGYTGELFF. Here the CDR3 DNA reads TGTGCCAGCAGCTTACGACTAGCGGGAGGGTACACCGGGGAGCTGTTTTTT.

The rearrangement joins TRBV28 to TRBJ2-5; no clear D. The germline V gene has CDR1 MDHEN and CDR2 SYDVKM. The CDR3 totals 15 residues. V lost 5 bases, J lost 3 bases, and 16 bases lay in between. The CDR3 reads CASSPLLAAEETQYF. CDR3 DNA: TGTGCCAGCAGTCCGCTTTTAGCCGCAGAAGAGACCCAGTACTTC.

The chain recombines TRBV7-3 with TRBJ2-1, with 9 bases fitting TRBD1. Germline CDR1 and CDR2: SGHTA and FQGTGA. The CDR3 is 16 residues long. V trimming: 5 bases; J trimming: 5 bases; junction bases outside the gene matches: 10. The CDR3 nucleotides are TGTGCCAGCAGCCCCTCAGGGGGACAGGGAAACAATGAGCAGTTCTTC. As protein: CASSPSGGQGNNEQFF.

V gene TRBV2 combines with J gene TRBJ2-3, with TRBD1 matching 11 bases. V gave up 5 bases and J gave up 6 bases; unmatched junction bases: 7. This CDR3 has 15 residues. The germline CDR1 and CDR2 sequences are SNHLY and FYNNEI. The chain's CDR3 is CASSSGQGAFDTQYF. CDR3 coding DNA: TGTGCCAGCAGTTCCGGACAGGGGGCTTTCGATACGCAGTATTTT.

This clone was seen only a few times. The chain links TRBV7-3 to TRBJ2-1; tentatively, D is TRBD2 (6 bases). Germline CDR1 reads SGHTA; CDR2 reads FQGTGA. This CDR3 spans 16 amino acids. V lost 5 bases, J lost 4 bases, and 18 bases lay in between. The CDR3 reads CASSMRLVRGYNEQFF. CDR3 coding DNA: TGTGCCAGCAGCATGAGACTAGTTCGAGGATACAATGAGCAGTTCTTC. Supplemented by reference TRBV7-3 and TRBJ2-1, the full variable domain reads GAGVSQTPSNKVTEKGKYVELRCDPISGHTALYWYRQSLGQGPEFLIYFQGTGAADDSGLPNDRFFAVRPEGSVSTLKIQRTERGDSAVYLCASSMRLVRGYNEQFFGPGTRLTVL.

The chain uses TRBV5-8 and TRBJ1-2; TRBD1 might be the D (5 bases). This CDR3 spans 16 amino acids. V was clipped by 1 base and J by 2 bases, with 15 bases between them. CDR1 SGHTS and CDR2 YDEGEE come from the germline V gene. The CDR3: CASSLFSGQTNYGYTF. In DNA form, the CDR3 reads TGTGCCAGCAGCTTGTTCTCGGGGCAGACCAACTATGGCTACACCTTC. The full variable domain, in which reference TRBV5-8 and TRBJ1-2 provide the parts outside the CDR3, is EAGVTQSPTHLIKTRGQQATLRCSPISGHTSVYWYQQALGLGLQFLLWYDEGEERNRGNFPPRFSGRQFPNYSSELNVNALELEDSALYLCASSLFSGQTNYGYTFGSGTRLTVV.

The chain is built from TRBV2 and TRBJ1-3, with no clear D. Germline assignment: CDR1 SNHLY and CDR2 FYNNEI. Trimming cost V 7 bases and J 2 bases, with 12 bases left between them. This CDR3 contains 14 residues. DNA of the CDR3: TGTGCCAGCACGAACCAGCTCACTGGAAACACCATATATTTT. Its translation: CASTNQLTGNTIYF.

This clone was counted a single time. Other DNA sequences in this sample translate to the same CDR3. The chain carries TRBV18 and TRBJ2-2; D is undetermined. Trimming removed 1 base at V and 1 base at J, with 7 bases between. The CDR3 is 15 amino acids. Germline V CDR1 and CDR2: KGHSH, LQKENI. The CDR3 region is CASSPRAGNTGELFF. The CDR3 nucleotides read TGTGCCAGCTCACCACGGGCAGGGAACACCGGGGAGCTGTTTTTT.

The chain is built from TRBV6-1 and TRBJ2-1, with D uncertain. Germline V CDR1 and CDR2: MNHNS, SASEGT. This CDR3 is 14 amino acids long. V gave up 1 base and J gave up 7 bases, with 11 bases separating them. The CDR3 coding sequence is TGTGCCAGCAGTGAAGGTTTGAACCGGAATGAGCAGTTCTTC. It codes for CASSEGLNRNEQFF.

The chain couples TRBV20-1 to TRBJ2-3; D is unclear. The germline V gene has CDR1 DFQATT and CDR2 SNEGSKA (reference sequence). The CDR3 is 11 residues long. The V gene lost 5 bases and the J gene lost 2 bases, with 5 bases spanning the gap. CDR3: CSAATTDTQYF. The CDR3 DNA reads TGCAGTGCTGCCACCACAGATACGCAGTATTTT.

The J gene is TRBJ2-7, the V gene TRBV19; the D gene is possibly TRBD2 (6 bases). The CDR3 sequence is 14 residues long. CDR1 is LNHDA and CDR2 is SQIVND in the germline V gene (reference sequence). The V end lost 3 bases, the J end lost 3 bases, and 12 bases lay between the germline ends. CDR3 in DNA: TGTGCCAGTAGTATTAGCGCTAGCGTCTACGAGCAGTACTTC. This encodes CASSISASVYEQYF. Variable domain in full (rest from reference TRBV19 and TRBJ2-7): DGGITQSPKYLFRKEGQNVTLSCEQNLNHDAMYWYRQDPGQGLRLIYYSQIVNDFQKGDIAEGYSVSREKKESFPLTVTSAQKNPTAFYLCASSISASVYEQYFGPGTRLTVT.

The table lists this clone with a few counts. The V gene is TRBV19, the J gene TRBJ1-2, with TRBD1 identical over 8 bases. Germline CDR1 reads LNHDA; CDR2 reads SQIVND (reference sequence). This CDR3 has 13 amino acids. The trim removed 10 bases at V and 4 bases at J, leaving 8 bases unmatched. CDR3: CATSGTGSYGYTF. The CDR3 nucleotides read TGTGCCACCTCCGGGACAGGTTCCTATGGCTACACCTTC.

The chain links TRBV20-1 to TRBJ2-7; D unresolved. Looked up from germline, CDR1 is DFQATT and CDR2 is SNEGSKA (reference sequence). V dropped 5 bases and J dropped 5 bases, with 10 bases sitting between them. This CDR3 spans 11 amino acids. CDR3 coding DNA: TGCAGTGCTGGGCAGTTGAACGAGCAGTACTTC. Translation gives CSAGQLNEQYF.

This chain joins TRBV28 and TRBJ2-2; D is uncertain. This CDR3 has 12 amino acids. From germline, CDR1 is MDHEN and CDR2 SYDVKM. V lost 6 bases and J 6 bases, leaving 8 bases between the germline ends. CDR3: CASRLTSGELFF. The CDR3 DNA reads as TGTGCCAGCAGGCTCACGTCCGGGGAGCTGTTTTTT.

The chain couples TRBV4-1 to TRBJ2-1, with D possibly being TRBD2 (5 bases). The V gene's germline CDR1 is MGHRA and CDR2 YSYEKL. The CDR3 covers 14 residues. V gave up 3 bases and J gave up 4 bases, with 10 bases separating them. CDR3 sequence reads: CASSHFSVYNEQFF. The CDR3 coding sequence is TGCGCCAGCAGCCACTTTAGCGTATACAATGAGCAGTTCTTC.

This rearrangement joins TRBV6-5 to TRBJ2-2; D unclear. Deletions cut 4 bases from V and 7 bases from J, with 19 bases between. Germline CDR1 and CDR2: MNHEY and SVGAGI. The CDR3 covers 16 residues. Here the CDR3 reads CASSSPSQRIGGELFF. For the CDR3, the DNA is TGTGCCAGCAGTTCCCCATCACAAAGGATCGGCGGGGAGCTGTTTTTT.

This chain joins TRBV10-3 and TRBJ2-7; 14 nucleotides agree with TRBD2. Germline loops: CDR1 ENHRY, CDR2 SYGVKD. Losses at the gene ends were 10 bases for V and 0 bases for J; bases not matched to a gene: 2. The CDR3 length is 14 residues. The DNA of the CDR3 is TGTGCCACCGGGACTAGCGGGGGCTCCTACGAGCAGTACTTC. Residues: CATGTSGGSYEQYF.

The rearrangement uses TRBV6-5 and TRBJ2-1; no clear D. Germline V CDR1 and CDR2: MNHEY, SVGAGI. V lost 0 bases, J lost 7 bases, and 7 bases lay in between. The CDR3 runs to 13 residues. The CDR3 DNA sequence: TGTGCCAGCAGTTACTCGGCCGGGAATGAGCAGTTCTTC. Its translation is CASSYSAGNEQFF.

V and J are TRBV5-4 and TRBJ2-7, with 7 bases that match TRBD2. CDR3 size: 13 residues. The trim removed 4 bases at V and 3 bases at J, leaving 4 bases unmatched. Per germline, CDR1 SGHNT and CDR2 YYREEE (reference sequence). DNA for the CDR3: TGTGCCAGCAGCCGGGGGGTTTACTACGAGCAGTACTTC. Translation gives CASSRGVYYEQYF.

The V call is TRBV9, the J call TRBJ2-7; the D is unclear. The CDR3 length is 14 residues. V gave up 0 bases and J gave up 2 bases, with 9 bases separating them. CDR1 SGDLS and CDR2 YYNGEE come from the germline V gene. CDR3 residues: CASSVGTRAYEQYF. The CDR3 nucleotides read TGTGCCAGCAGCGTAGGGACCCGGGCCTACGAGCAGTACTTC.

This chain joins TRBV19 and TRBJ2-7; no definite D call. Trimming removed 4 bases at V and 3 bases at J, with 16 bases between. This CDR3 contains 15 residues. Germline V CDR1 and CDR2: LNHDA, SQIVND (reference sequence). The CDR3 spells CASSTKDGIYYEQYF. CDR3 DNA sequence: TGTGCCAGTAGTACCAAGGACGGAATCTACTACGAGCAGTACTTC. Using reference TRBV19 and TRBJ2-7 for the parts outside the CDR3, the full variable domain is DGGITQSPKYLFRKEGQNVTLSCEQNLNHDAMYWYRQDPGQGLRLIYYSQIVNDFQKGDIAEGYSVSREKKESFPLTVTSAQKNPTAFYLCASSTKDGIYYEQYFGPGTRLTVT.